The 2 T cell receptor beta chains below come from one sample, sequenced in a study of human T cells and chemical hapten exposure. One entry per CDR3 protein, called by TCRdb with MiXCR from the RACE reads. Of fewer than 85,000 distinct CDR3 sequences in the sample, about 9.4% were seen once. Documented time point: patch test 2, 6 weeks after DPC sensitization. The treatment: therapeutic diphenylcyclopropenone sensitization with weekly scalp DPC. Source: whole blood, taken in connection with sensitization to the hapten diphenylcyclopropenone (DPC). These receptors were collected from a woman between 25 and 40 years old with alopecia areata. Some clones in this sample may be carry-over from other donors' samples.

This clonotype was seen more than once but under ten times. The chain recombines TRBV2 with TRBJ2-5; perhaps TRBD1 as D (5 bases). Germline CDR1 SNHLY, CDR2 FYNNEI. V was pared by 3 bases and J by 5 bases, with 25 bases between. The CDR3 has 18 amino acids. The CDR3 DNA sequence: TGTGCCAGCAGTGAGTTGCGGCTCAACCCTAGGGGATCGGAGACCCAGTACTTC. This translates into CASSELRLNPRGSETQYF.

The V call is TRBV9, the J call TRBJ2-7; 10 bases line up with TRBD2. Germline loops: CDR1 SGDLS, CDR2 YYNGEE. With 4 bases clipped from V and 5 bases from J, the junction kept 9 bases outside the gene matches. The CDR3 length is 15 residues. The CDR3 sequence: CASSSYSGTSDEQYF. The CDR3 DNA reads as TGTGCCAGCAGCTCGTACTCCGGGACTAGCGACGAGCAGTACTTC.